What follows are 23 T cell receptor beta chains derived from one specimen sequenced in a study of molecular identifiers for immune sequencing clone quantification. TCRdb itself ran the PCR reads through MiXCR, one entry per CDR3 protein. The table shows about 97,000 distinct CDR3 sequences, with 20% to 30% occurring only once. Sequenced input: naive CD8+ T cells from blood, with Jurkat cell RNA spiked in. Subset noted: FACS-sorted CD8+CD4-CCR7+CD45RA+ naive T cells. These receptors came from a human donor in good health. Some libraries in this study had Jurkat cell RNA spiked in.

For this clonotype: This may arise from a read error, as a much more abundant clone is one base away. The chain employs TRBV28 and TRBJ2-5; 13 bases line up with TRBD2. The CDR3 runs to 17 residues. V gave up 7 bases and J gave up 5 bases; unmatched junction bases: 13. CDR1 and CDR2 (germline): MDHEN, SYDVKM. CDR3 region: CASTIMELAGGVETQYF. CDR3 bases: TGTGCCAGCACCATAATGGAACTAGCGGGAGGGGTTGAGACCCAGTACTTC.

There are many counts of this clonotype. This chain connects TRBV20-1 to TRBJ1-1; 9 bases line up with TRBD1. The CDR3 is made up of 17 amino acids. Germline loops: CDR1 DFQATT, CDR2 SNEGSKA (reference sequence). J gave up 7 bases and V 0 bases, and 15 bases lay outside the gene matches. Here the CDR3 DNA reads TGCAGTGCTAGAGACGAAAACAGGGGGCGTAGTATTGGTGAAGCTTTCTTT. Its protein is CSARDENRGRSIGEAFF.

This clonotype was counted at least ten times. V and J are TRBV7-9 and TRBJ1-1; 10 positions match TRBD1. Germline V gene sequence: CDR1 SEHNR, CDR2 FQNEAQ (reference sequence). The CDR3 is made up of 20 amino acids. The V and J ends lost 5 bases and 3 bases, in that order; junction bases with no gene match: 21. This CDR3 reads CASSPLLGAGQGEEYTEAFF. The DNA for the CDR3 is TGTGCCAGCAGCCCCTTACTCGGGGCCGGACAGGGGGAAGAGTACACTGAAGCTTTCTTT.

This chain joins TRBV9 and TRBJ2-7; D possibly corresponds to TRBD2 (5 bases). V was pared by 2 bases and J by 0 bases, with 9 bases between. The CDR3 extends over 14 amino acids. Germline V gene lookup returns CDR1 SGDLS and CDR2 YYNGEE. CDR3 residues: CASSVSSSSYEQYF. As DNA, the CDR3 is TGTGCCAGCAGCGTCTCTAGCTCCTCCTACGAGCAGTACTTC.

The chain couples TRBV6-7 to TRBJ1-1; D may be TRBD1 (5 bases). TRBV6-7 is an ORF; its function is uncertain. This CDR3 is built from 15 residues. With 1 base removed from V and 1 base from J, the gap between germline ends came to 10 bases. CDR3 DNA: TGTGCCAGCAGTTACTTCGGGGGTTCGAACACTGAAGCTTTCTTT. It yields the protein CASSYFGGSNTEAFF.

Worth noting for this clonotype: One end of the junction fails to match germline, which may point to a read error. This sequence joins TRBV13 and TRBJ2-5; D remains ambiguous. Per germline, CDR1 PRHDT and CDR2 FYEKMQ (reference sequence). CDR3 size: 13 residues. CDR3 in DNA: TGTGCCAACAGCTTAAATATCGGAGAGACCCAGTACTTC. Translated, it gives CANSLNIGETQYF.

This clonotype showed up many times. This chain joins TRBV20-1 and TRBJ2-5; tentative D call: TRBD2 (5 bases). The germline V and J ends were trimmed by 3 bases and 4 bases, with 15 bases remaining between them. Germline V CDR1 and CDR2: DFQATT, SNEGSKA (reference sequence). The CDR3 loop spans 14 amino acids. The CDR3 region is CSASVEVAGETQYF. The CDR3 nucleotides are TGCAGTGCTAGTGTCGAAGTGGCGGGAGAGACCCAGTACTTC.

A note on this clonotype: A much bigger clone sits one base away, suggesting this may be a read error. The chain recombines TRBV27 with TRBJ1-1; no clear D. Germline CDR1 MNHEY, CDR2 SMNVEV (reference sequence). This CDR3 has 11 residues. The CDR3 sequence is CVSTFGTEAFF. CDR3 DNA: TGTGTCAGCACCTTTGGCACTGAAGCTTTCTTT.

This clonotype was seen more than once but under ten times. The CDR3 is CSVEVAGGFTGELFF. Written as DNA, the CDR3 is TGCAGCGTTGAAGTGGCCGGGGGGTTTACCGGGGAGCTGTTTTTT. The chain employs TRBV29-1 and TRBJ2-2, with 7 bases aligning to TRBD2. J lost 5 bases, V lost 1 base, and 7 bases had no gene match. The germline V gene encodes CDR1 SQVTM and CDR2 ANQGSEA. There are 15 residues in the CDR3.

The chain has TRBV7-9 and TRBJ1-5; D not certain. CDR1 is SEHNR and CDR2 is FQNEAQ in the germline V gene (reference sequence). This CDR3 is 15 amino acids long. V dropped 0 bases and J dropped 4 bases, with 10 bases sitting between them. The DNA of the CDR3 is TGTGCCAGCAGCTTAGCAGGGTTGGGGAATCAGCCCCAGCATTTT. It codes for CASSLAGLGNQPQHF.

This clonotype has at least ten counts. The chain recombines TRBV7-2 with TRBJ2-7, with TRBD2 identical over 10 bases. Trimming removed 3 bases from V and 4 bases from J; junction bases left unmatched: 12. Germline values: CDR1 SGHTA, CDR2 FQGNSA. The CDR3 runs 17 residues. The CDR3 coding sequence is TGTGCCAGCAGCTTCGGGTCTAGCGGGAGTTCTGCGTACGAGCAGTACTTC. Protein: CASSFGSSGSSAYEQYF.

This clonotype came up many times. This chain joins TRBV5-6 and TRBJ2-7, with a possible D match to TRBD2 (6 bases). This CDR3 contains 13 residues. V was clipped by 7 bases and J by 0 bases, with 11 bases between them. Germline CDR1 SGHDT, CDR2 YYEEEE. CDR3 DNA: TGTGCCAGCGAGGACTACCGCTCCTACGAGCAGTACTTC. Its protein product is CASEDYRSYEQYF.

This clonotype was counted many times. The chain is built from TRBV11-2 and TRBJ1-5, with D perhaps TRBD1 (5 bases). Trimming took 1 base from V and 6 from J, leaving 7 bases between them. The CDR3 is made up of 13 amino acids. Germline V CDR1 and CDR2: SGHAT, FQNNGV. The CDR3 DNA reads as TGTGCCAGCAGCTTAGTTGGGGCTCAGCCCCAGCATTTT. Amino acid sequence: CASSLVGAQPQHF.

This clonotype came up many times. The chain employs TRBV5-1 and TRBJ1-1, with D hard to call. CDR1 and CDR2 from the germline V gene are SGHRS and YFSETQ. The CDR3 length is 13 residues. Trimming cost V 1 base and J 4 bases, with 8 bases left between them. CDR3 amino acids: CASSLSGTTEAFF. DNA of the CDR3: TGCGCCAGCAGCTTGTCTGGAACCACTGAAGCTTTCTTT.

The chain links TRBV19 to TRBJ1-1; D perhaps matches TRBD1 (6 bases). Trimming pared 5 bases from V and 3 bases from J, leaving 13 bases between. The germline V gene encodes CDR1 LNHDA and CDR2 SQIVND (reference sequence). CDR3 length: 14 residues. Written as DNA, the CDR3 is TGTGCCAGTAGTCCGAGGACAGAGGACACTGAAGCTTTCTTT. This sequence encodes CASSPRTEDTEAFF.

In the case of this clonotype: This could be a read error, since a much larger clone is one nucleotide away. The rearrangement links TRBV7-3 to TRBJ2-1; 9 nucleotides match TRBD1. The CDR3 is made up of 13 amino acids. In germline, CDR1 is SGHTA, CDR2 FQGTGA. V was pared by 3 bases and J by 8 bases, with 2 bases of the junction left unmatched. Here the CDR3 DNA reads TGTGCCAGCAGCTTGAGGACAGGGGATGAGCAGTTCTTC. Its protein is CASSLRTGDEQFF.

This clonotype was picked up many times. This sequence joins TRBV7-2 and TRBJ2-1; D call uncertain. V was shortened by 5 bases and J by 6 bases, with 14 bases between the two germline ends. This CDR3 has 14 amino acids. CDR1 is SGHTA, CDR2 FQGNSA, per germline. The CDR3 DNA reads TGTGCCAGCAGCCACGTGGACCAGGTCAATGAGCAGTTCTTC. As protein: CASSHVDQVNEQFF.

For the CDR3, the DNA is TGTGCCAGCACCTCAGAAGGGGACTCCTACAATGAGCAGTTCTTC. Amino acids: CASTSEGDSYNEQFF. This sequence joins TRBV6-1 and TRBJ2-1; TRBD1 is a possible D gene (5 bases). This CDR3 has 15 residues. Germline lookup yields CDR1 MNHNS and CDR2 SASEGT. Between the trimmed V and J ends, which lost 7 bases and 0 bases, there was a span of 13 bases.

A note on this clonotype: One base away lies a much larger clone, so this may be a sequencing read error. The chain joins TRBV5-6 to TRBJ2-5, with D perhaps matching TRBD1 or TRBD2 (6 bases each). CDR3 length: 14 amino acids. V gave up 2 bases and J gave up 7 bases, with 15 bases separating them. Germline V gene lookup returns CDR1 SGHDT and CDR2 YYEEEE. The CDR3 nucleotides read TGTGCCAGCAGCTTAGGGGGGCAGGGAGGGACCCAGTACTTC. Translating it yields CASSLGGQGGTQYF.

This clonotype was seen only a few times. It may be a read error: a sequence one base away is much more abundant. The CDR3 is CASSRQNRGPETMNTEAFF. The CDR3 coding sequence is TGCGCCAGCAGCCGGCAGAACAGGGGGCCGGAAACCATGAACACTGAAGCTTTCTTT. The chain employs TRBV4-3 and TRBJ1-1, with 9 nucleotides matching TRBD1. In germline, CDR1 is LGHNA, CDR2 YSLEER. Unmatched junction bases numbered 15, after V lost 4 bases and J lost 0 bases. This CDR3 spans 19 amino acids.

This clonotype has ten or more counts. The CDR3 DNA sequence: TGTGCCAGCAGTGTAGCACGGGATACGCAGTATTTT. It codes for CASSVARDTQYF. This chain connects TRBV6-2 or TRBV6-3 to TRBJ2-3; D gene ambiguous. This CDR3 has 12 residues. Germline V gene data show CDR1 as MNHEY and CDR2 as SVGEGT. Trimming removed 5 bases at V and 6 bases at J, with 9 bases between.

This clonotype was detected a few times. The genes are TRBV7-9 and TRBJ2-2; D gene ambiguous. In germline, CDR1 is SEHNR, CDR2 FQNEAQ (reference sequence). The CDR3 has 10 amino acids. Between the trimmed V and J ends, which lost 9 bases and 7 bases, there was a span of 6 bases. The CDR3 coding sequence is TGTGCCAGTGGTTTCGGGGAGCTGTTTTTT. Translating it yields CASGFGELFF.

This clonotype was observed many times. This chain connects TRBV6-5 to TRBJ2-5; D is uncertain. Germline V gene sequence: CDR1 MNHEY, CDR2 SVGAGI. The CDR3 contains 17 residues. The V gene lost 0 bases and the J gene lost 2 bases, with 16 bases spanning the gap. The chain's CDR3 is CASSYSPAPQKQETQYF. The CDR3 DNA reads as TGTGCCAGCAGTTACTCGCCGGCACCTCAGAAACAAGAGACCCAGTACTTC.